The sequence of this T cell receptor beta chain was determined in a study of glioma-infiltrating T cells. Broader study findings: Tissue and blood shared very few CDR3 sequences. Tissue-blood divergence was below expectation in non-neoplastic patients, above in gliomas.

The CDR3 contains 14 residues. The iRepertoire nested amplicon-rescue multiplex PCR amplified TCR alpha and beta CDR3s from RNA. Input was 100-400 ng of tissue mRNA or PBMC total RNA. TCRdb reprocessed the multiplex PCR reads via MiXCR and lists one record per CDR3 protein. The table records approximately 110,000 distinct CDR3 sequences, less than 30% of them present only once. Of note for this clonotype: Its antigen is currently unknown. A much larger clone lies one base from this, so it may be a read error.

The chain recombines TRBV12-3 or TRBV12-4 with TRBJ2-3, with D uncertain. The sequenced sample was glioma tissue, nonneoplastic brain tissue, or PBMCs (not recorded which). The receptor was derived from a human donor with low-grade glioma or glioblastoma, undergoing nonglioma brain surgery, or in good health (not recorded which). DNA for the CDR3: TGTGCCAGTAAAGTGGCACAAAGCACAGATAAGCAGTATTTT. This encodes CASKVAQSTDKQYF.